This T cell receptor beta chain comes out of a study of shared T cell receptors in the human thymus. Assay used: immunoSEQ multiplex PCR; TCRdb lists only in-frame clones, some missing. The sample lists fewer than 700,000 clones, approximately 87% occurring once. Germline V gene sequence: CDR1 SGHAT, CDR2 FQNNGV. V lost 5 bases and J 6 bases, leaving 23 bases between the germline ends. CDR3 size: 16 residues. This same sample was also taken into another study, of human thymus T cells. That paper states: Resections that were taken during corrective heart surgery supplied the thymus tissue. Thymic and blood repertoires appeared to show biased V and J gene usage.

Sequenced: thymocytes. This receptor was taken from a boy younger than two with a congenital heart defect. The rearrangement uses TRBV11-2 and TRBJ2-7, with D maybe TRBD2 (6 bases). CDR3 sequence: CASSEWRGAAGGEQYF. CDR3 in DNA: TGTGCCAGCAGCGAGTGGCGGGGTGCCGCCGGGGGCGAGCAGTACTTC.